One and the same sample provided the 28 T cell receptor beta chains below, sequenced in a study of blood T cell repertoires in COVID-19. Data came from immunoSEQ multiplex PCR; TCRdb stores just in-frame clones and leaves some out. The repertoire includes fewer than 250,000 clones, roughly 85% of them detected once, and approximately 8.6% sits in the top ten. The sequencing sample was made of PBMCs or T cells enriched from blood (not recorded which). The source of these receptors is a woman between 45 and 60 years old with acute COVID-19.

The gene calls are TRBV4-3 and TRBJ1-2; weak D call: TRBD1 (5 bases). Germline CDR1 LGHNA, CDR2 YSLEER. This CDR3 has 15 residues. V was shortened by 0 bases and J by 4 bases, with 12 bases between the two germline ends. The CDR3 DNA follows: TGCGCCAGCAGCCAAGATCGGGGGGTCGTCTATGGCTACACCTTC. Its translation: CASSQDRGVVYGYTF.

The chain is built from TRBV19 and TRBJ1-1; the D gene is possibly TRBD1 (6 bases). The CDR3 is made up of 12 amino acids. V gave up 6 bases and J gave up 10 bases, with 15 bases separating them. The germline gives CDR1 LNHDA, CDR2 SQIVND (reference sequence). The CDR3 nucleotides are TGTGCCAGTAGGGCGGCAGGGGTTTTAGCTTTCTTT. Translating it yields CASRAAGVLAFF.

This chain uses TRBV4-1 with TRBJ1-2, with D possibly matching TRBD1 (6 bases). Trimming stripped 4 bases from V and 1 base from J, with 13 bases between. Germline CDR1 is MGHRA and CDR2 is YSYEKL. This CDR3 is built from 15 residues. CDR3 residues: CASSPNSDSNYGYTF. The DNA of the CDR3 is TGCGCCAGCAGCCCTAATTCGGACAGTAACTATGGCTACACCTTC.

With regard to this clone: Other DNA sequences of this sample code for an identical CDR3. The chain joins TRBV20-1 to TRBJ1-2; no clear D gene. Germline V lookup: CDR1 DFQATT, CDR2 SNEGSKA (reference sequence). V was cut by 6 bases and J by 0 bases, with 5 bases left in between. The CDR3 is 11 residues long. Here the CDR3 reads CSAPANYGYTF. The CDR3 region has the DNA TGCAGTGCCCCGGCTAACTATGGCTACACCTTC.

This clone showed up just once. The chain joins TRBV30 to TRBJ1-4; no firm D call. With 2 bases removed from V and 8 bases from J, the gap between germline ends came to 6 bases. CDR3 size: 11 residues. Germline CDR1 reads GTSNPN; CDR2 reads SVGIG (reference sequence). CDR3 region: CAWSPGEKLFF. Here the CDR3 DNA reads TGTGCCTGGAGTCCTGGCGAAAAACTGTTTTTT.

V gene TRBV28 combines with J gene TRBJ1-6; TRBD1 matches at 10 bases. CDR1 and CDR2 (germline): MDHEN, SYDVKM. The V gene end was trimmed by 4 bases and the J gene end by 9 bases; junction bases not matched to a gene: 3. The CDR3 covers 14 residues. The CDR3 DNA reads TGTGCCAGCAGTTCCCGGACAGGGGGTTCACCCCTCCACTTT. Amino acids: CASSSRTGGSPLHF.

The chain carries TRBV6-5 and TRBJ1-2; weak D call: TRBD1 (5 bases). Trimming pared 5 bases from V and 4 bases from J, leaving 17 bases between. CDR3 length: 15 amino acids. Per the germline V gene, CDR1 is MNHEY and CDR2 is SVGAGI. CDR3 residues: CASSRLAQGGYGYTF. The CDR3 DNA sequence: TGTGCCAGCAGTCGCTTGGCCCAGGGAGGCTATGGCTACACCTTC.

The chain combines TRBV4-3 with TRBJ1-1, with D tentatively TRBD1 (6 bases). Between the trimmed V and J ends, which lost 3 bases and 2 bases, there was a span of 10 bases. The CDR3 consists of 14 residues. CDR1 and CDR2 from the germline V gene are LGHNA and YSLEER. In DNA, the CDR3 is TGCGCCAGCAGCCAGCGACAGGAAAACACTGAAGCTTTCTTT. Its translation: CASSQRQENTEAFF.

The chain carries TRBV4-1 and TRBJ1-2; possible D gene TRBD1, 6 bases. The CDR3 consists of 18 residues. The germline CDR1 and CDR2 sequences are MGHRA and YSYEKL. Trimming shortened V by 3 bases and J by 7 bases, and 27 bases separated the two germline ends. The CDR3 DNA is TGCGCCAGCAGCCATCCTGCCAGGGGCTCAGGGATCCGAGGTGGCTACACCTTC. Amino acids: CASSHPARGSGIRGGYTF.

The rearrangement uses TRBV4-1 and TRBJ1-1; possibly TRBD1 for D (5 bases). The germline V gene has CDR1 MGHRA and CDR2 YSYEKL. The CDR3 has 17 residues. Trimming left V 0 bases short and J 0 bases short, with 14 bases between. The chain's CDR3 is CASSQESPGSMNTEAFF. Written as DNA, the CDR3 is TGCGCCAGCAGCCAAGAGAGCCCAGGGTCTATGAACACTGAAGCTTTCTTT.

This chain uses TRBV7-2 with TRBJ2-3; D not certain. Trimming cost V 2 bases and J 4 bases, with 7 bases left between them. This CDR3 comprises 13 residues. The germline V gene has CDR1 SGHTA and CDR2 FQGNSA. The CDR3 bases are TGTGCCAGCAGCTTAAGAAGAGCAGATACGCAGTATTTT. Translation: CASSLRRADTQYF.

This clone was detected once. The V call is TRBV5-6, the J call TRBJ1-2, with unresolved D. CDR1 is SGHDT, CDR2 YYEEEE, per germline. The CDR3 consists of 14 residues. The V end lost 5 bases, the J end lost 0 bases, and 11 bases lay between the germline ends. CDR3 DNA: TGTGCCAGCAGACAGAAACCAGCTAACTATGGCTACACCTTC. Its protein product is CASRQKPANYGYTF.

The gene calls are TRBV9 and TRBJ2-1; 12 bases agree with TRBD2. Looked up from germline, CDR1 is SGDLS and CDR2 is YYNGEE. The CDR3 has 15 amino acids. With 4 bases clipped from V and 4 bases from J, the junction kept 3 bases outside the gene matches. The CDR3 loop reads CASSLTSGGYNEQFF. CDR3 coding DNA: TGTGCCAGCAGCCTAACTAGCGGGGGGTACAATGAGCAGTTCTTC.

Only a few counts were recorded for this clone. V is TRBV25-1 and J is TRBJ2-7, with no clear D. There are 11 residues in the CDR3. Per the germline V gene, CDR1 is MGHDK and CDR2 is SYGVNS. V lost 6 bases and J lost 1, with 4 bases in between. The CDR3 coding sequence is TGTGCCAGCAGCTTATCCTACGAGCAGTACTTC. It translates to CASSLSYEQYF.

The V gene is TRBV14, the J gene TRBJ1-2, with a tentative D call TRBD1 (6 bases). This CDR3 is 14 amino acids long. The ends were cut back, 3 bases at V and 5 bases at J, with 13 bases in the middle. Germline CDR1 SGHDN, CDR2 FVKESK. The CDR3 nucleotides are TGTGCCAGCAGCCAGTATCTACAGGGTTATGGCTACACCTTC. The encoded protein is CASSQYLQGYGYTF.

The chain employs TRBV7-2 and TRBJ2-5; TRBD1 agrees at 7 bases. V lost 4 bases and J lost 2; bases outside the gene matches: 10. The CDR3 length is 16 residues. The germline CDR1 and CDR2 sequences are SGHTA and FQGNSA. The CDR3: CASSSTGTVSQETQYF. The CDR3 DNA reads TGTGCCAGCAGCTCGACCGGGACAGTTTCTCAAGAGACCCAGTACTTC. The full variable domain, with the rest looked up from reference TRBV7-2 and TRBJ2-5, is GAGVSQSPSNKVTEKGKDVELRCDPISGHTALYWYRQSLGQGLEFLIYFQGNSAPDKSGLPSDRFSAERTGGSVSTLTIQRTQQEDSAVYLCASSSTGTVSQETQYFGPGTRLLVL.

The rearrangement joins TRBV5-8 to TRBJ2-1; TRBD2 aligns across 9 bases. The CDR3 loop spans 16 amino acids. The ends lost 1 base at V and 7 bases at J; junction bases unmatched: 9. Germline-derived CDR1 and CDR2 are SGHTS and YDEGEE. DNA of the CDR3: TGTGCCAGCAGCTTGAAGGGGCTAGCGGGGAGGAATGAGCAGTTCTTC. It is translated as CASSLKGLAGRNEQFF. The full variable domain, with the rest looked up from reference TRBV5-8 and TRBJ2-1, is EAGVTQSPTHLIKTRGQQATLRCSPISGHTSVYWYQQALGLGLQFLLWYDEGEERNRGNFPPRFSGRQFPNYSSELNVNALELEDSALYLCASSLKGLAGRNEQFFGPGTRLTVL.

This chain connects TRBV18 to TRBJ1-1, with 7 bases that match TRBD1. The V segment lost 0 bases and the J segment 1 base; nucleotides outside the gene matches: 2. CDR3 size: 15 residues. Germline V gene sequence: CDR1 KGHSH, CDR2 LQKENI. The CDR3 DNA reads TGTGCCAGCTCACCACCGACAGGGCCGAACACTGAAGCTTTCTTT. Protein product: CASSPPTGPNTEAFF.

The count of this clone is one. The gene calls are TRBV30 and TRBJ2-2; 11 positions agree with TRBD1. There are 22 residues in the CDR3. CDR1 is GTSNPN, CDR2 SVGIG, per germline (reference sequence). The junction had 18 bases not matched to a gene; V was cut back by 0 bases and J by 0 bases. The CDR3, as DNA: TGTGCCTGGAGTGTAAAAGCCGGGACAGGGGGTTCCACTTTCACGAACACCGGGGAGCTGTTTTTT. This translates into CAWSVKAGTGGSTFTNTGELFF.

V is TRBV4-3 and J is TRBJ1-2; D not resolved. The CDR3 is 15 residues long. Germline CDR1 is LGHNA and CDR2 is YSLEER. V lost 0 bases, J lost 2 bases, and 10 bases lay in between. The CDR3 protein is CASSQDRETNYGYTF. The CDR3 DNA reads TGCGCCAGCAGCCAAGATAGGGAGACGAACTATGGCTACACCTTC.

The V and J genes are TRBV7-8 and TRBJ1-5; D call uncertain. There are 16 residues in the CDR3. Trimming left V 4 bases short and J 3 bases short, with 16 bases between. Germline values: CDR1 SGHVS, CDR2 FQNEAQ. CDR3 sequence (DNA): TGTGCCAGCAGCTACAAAGAATCGGGGATCAATCAGCCCCAGCATTTT. Protein: CASSYKESGINQPQHF. Full variable domain (rest looked up from reference TRBV7-8 and TRBJ1-5): GAGVSQSPRYKVAKRGQDVALRCDPISGHVSLFWYQQALGQGPEFLTYFQNEAQLDKSGLPSDRFFAERPEGSVSTLKIQRTQQEDSAVYLCASSYKESGINQPQHFGDGTRLSIL.

The chain carries TRBV7-9 and TRBJ1-5; 8 nucleotides agree with TRBD1. The ends lost 5 bases at V and 4 bases at J; junction bases unmatched: 4. CDR3 size: 14 residues. Germline-derived CDR1 and CDR2 are SEHNR and FQNEAQ (reference sequence). The CDR3 loop is CASSPTGANQPQHF. DNA for the CDR3: TGTGCCAGCAGCCCGACAGGGGCTAATCAGCCCCAGCATTTT.

This clone was seen once. The rearrangement joins TRBV5-1 to TRBJ1-1, with 7 positions matching TRBD1. With 0 bases clipped from V and 6 bases from J, the junction kept 8 bases outside the gene matches. In germline, CDR1 is SGHRS, CDR2 YFSETQ. This CDR3 has 15 residues. CDR3 protein: CASSLGGQSRAEAFF. The DNA of the CDR3 is TGCGCCAGCAGCTTGGGGGGACAGTCCCGGGCTGAAGCTTTCTTT.

The chain links TRBV6-5 to TRBJ1-5; 10 bases align to TRBD1. J was trimmed by 2 bases and V by 6 bases; bases with no gene match: 4. CDR1 and CDR2 from the germline V gene are MNHEY and SVGAGI. This CDR3 is built from 15 residues. The DNA for the CDR3 is TGTGCCAGCAGAGACAGGGGGCTGGGCAATCAGCCCCAGCATTTT. Translating it yields CASRDRGLGNQPQHF.

CDR3 nucleotides: TGTGCCATCAGTGAGTCTGGCACTAATGAAAAACTGTTTTTT. This sequence encodes CAISESGTNEKLFF. The rearrangement links TRBV10-3 to TRBJ1-4; no clear D gene. This CDR3 contains 14 residues. V lost 0 bases to trimming and J lost 2 bases, with 4 bases between them. From germline, CDR1 is ENHRY and CDR2 SYGVKD.

The rearrangement uses TRBV5-4 and TRBJ2-5; 8 bases line up with TRBD1. The V gene's germline CDR1 is SGHNT and CDR2 YYREEE (reference sequence). The CDR3 has 14 residues. Trimming at V came to 4 bases and at J to 5 bases, leaving 7 bases not matched to a gene. CDR3 amino acids: CASSIRQGSETQYF. The CDR3 nucleotides are TGTGCCAGCAGCATAAGACAGGGGTCGGAGACCCAGTACTTC.

The rearrangement joins TRBV5-1 to TRBJ2-1, with D possibly TRBD1 on 5 matching bases. V was trimmed by 0 bases and J by 7 bases, leaving 14 bases between them. The germline V gene has CDR1 SGHRS and CDR2 YFSETQ. The CDR3 is made up of 15 amino acids. CDR3 in DNA: TGCGCCAGCAGCTTGGGGGGCAGAACCCCGAATGAGCAGTTCTTC. Its translation is CASSLGGRTPNEQFF.

The V gene is TRBV6-1, the J gene TRBJ1-1, with TRBD1 matching over 10 bases. Trimming removed 2 bases from V and 1 base from J; junction bases left unmatched: 13. The CDR3 is 19 amino acids. Germline CDR1 MNHNS, CDR2 SASEGT. CDR3 sequence reads: CASSETPRDRGFRNTEAFF. CDR3 nucleotides: TGTGCCAGCAGTGAAACCCCTCGGGACAGGGGATTCCGGAACACTGAAGCTTTCTTT.